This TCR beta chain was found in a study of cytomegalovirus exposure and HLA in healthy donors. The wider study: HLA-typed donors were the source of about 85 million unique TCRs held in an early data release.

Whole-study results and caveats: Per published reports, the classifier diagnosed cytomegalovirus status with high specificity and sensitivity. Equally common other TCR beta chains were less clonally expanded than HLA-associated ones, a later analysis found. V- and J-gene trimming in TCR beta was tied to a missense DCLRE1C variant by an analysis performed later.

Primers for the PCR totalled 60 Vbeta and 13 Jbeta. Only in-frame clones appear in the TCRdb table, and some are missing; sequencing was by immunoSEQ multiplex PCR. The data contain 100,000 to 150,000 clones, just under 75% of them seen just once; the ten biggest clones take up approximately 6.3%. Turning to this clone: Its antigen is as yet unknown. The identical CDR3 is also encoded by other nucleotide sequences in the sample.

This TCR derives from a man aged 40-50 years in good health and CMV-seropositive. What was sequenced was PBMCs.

CDR3: CASSGGRSYEQYF. The CDR3, as DNA: TGTGCCAGCAGTGGAGGGAGGTCCTACGAGCAGTACTTC. The chain links TRBV7-2 to TRBJ2-7; tentative D call: TRBD2 (6 bases). V was trimmed by 6 bases and J by 1 base, leaving 10 bases between them. There are 13 residues in the CDR3. CDR1 and CDR2 from the germline V gene are SGHTA and FQGNSA.